A single sample is the source of the 30 T cell receptor beta chains below, sequenced in a study of spatial heterogeneity in lung cancer. MiXCR, applied by TCRdb to the 5' RACE reads, yields one record per CDR3 protein. This sample yields around 3,000 distinct CDR3 sequences, of which roughly 9.7% are seen a single time; 6.3% belongs to the top ten. Whole-study findings and limits: Tumor mutation count correlated with how many alpha and beta TCRs expanded intratumorally.

For these TCRs, the target antigens are not known. Time point indicated: sample taken at primary tumor resection. The specimen was lung tumor tissue, collected at surgery. These receptors were obtained from a female donor with early-stage non-small cell lung cancer.

This clonotype was detected many times. This sequence joins TRBV7-8 and TRBJ1-4; 9 bases match TRBD1. The CDR3 runs to 14 residues. Per germline, CDR1 SGHVS and CDR2 FQNEAQ. V was pared by 5 bases and J by 6 bases, with 4 bases of the junction left unmatched. CDR3 bases: TGTGCCAGCAGCCTCCGGGACAGGGATGAAAAACTGTTTTTT. This encodes CASSLRDRDEKLFF.

This clonotype was detected many times. The chain recombines TRBV4-2 with TRBJ2-1, with D perhaps matching TRBD1 (6 bases). The CDR3 runs to 16 residues. The V end was cut by 4 bases, the J end by 5 bases, with 18 bases between. CDR1 and CDR2 (germline): LGHNA, YNFKEQ. The CDR3 loop is CASSPPDSKTNNEQFF. The CDR3 DNA follows: TGTGCCAGCAGCCCCCCGGACAGCAAGACCAACAATGAGCAGTTCTTC.

In this sample, this clonotype is medium-sized. This sequence joins TRBV29-1 and TRBJ1-2; 12 positions agree with TRBD1. CDR3 size: 14 residues. CDR1 is SQVTM and CDR2 is ANQGSEA in the germline V gene. The J segment lost 6 bases and the V segment lost 3 bases, leaving 5 bases of the junction unmatched. CDR3 residues: CSVDAGTGGDGYTF. The CDR3 DNA sequence: TGCAGCGTTGACGCCGGGACAGGGGGCGATGGCTACACCTTC.

Sample share makes this clonotype medium-sized. V is TRBV30 and J is TRBJ1-1, with D maybe TRBD1 (6 bases). Trimming cost V 5 bases and J 1 base, with 14 bases left between them. Germline V gene data show CDR1 as GTSNPN and CDR2 as SVGIG (reference sequence). This CDR3 region has 14 residues. This chain's CDR3 is CAWGPGQQNTEAFF. As DNA, the CDR3 is TGTGCCTGGGGGCCTGGACAGCAGAACACTGAAGCTTTCTTT.

By frequency in the sample, this clonotype is medium-sized. The rearrangement joins TRBV10-3 to TRBJ1-1; 8 nucleotides align to TRBD1. Germline-derived CDR1 and CDR2 are ENHRY and SYGVKD. J was trimmed by 4 bases and V by 2 bases; bases with no gene match: 6. This CDR3 spans 15 amino acids. CDR3 residues: CAISEAGGAGTEAFF. DNA for the CDR3: TGTGCCATCAGTGAGGCAGGGGGCGCGGGCACTGAAGCTTTCTTT.

This clonotype was counted ten times or more. The chain has TRBV6-2 or TRBV6-3 and TRBJ2-7; D uncertain. The ends were cut back, 2 bases at V and 3 bases at J, with 14 bases in the middle. This CDR3 comprises 15 residues. The germline gives CDR1 MNHEY, CDR2 SVGEGT. The CDR3 sequence is CASSYPDRPNYEQYF. DNA for the CDR3: TGTGCCAGCAGTTACCCGGACCGACCGAACTACGAGCAGTACTTC.

By sample share, this clonotype is medium-sized. The chain carries TRBV3-1 and TRBJ2-1; perhaps D is TRBD1 or TRBD2 (5 bases each). From germline, CDR1 is LGHDT and CDR2 YNNKEL (reference sequence). The CDR3 contains 13 residues. Trimming stripped 1 base from V and 8 bases from J, with 9 bases between. Here the CDR3 reads CASSQGGAHEQFF. The DNA for the CDR3 is TGTGCCAGCAGCCAAGGAGGGGCCCATGAGCAGTTCTTC.

At least ten counts were recorded for this clonotype. This chain connects TRBV28 to TRBJ2-5; D is ambiguous. This CDR3 spans 14 amino acids. The germline V gene encodes CDR1 MDHEN and CDR2 SYDVKM. Between the trimmed V and J ends, which lost 2 bases and 2 bases, there was a span of 9 bases. The CDR3: CASSLRSRQETQYF. The CDR3 DNA reads as TGTGCCAGCAGTTTACGGAGTAGGCAAGAGACCCAGTACTTC.

This clonotype qualifies as large. This chain connects TRBV28 to TRBJ2-5; D is unresolved. This CDR3 is built from 12 residues. Trimming shortened V by 8 bases and J by 5 bases, and 12 bases separated the two germline ends. Germline V gives CDR1 MDHEN, CDR2 SYDVKM. The CDR3 protein is CASAPVTETQYF. The CDR3 bases are TGTGCCAGCGCTCCGGTCACGGAGACCCAGTACTTC.

A few counts support this clonotype. This chain's CDR3 is CATSRGGPSGNTIYF. The CDR3 DNA is TGTGCCACCAGCAGGGGAGGACCCTCTGGAAACACCATATATTTT. The chain joins TRBV15 to TRBJ1-3; D uncertain. From germline, CDR1 is LNHNV and CDR2 YYDKDF (reference sequence). V was pared by 3 bases and J by 0 bases, with 9 bases between. There are 15 residues in the CDR3.

This clonotype was counted ten times or more. V usage is TRBV6-1 and J usage is TRBJ2-1; the D gene is possibly TRBD1 (5 bases). The CDR3 loop spans 13 amino acids. Germline assignment: CDR1 MNHNS and CDR2 SASEGT. Trimming pared 3 bases from V and 9 bases from J, leaving 12 bases between. The CDR3 is CASSDWTTSEQFF. The DNA of the CDR3 is TGTGCCAGCAGTGATTGGACAACGAGTGAGCAGTTCTTC.

By sample fraction, this clonotype is medium-sized (0.01 to 0.1%). The CDR3 region is CASSASRDSIENTEAFF. In DNA form, the CDR3 reads TGTGCCAGCAGCGCTTCCAGGGATTCTATAGAGAACACTGAAGCTTTCTTT. This rearrangement joins TRBV7-3 to TRBJ1-1; D might be TRBD1 (5 bases). Germline-derived CDR1 and CDR2 are SGHTA and FQGTGA. The CDR3 is 17 amino acids. The V gene lost 5 bases and the J gene lost 1 base, with 20 bases spanning the gap.

In its sample, this clonotype was seen many times. The chain recombines TRBV3-1 with TRBJ1-2; the D is unclear. Trimming removed 2 bases at V and 6 bases at J, with 10 bases between. The germline V gene encodes CDR1 LGHDT and CDR2 YNNKEL (reference sequence). The CDR3 totals 13 residues. The CDR3 region is CASSQPPGNGYTF. The DNA of the CDR3 is TGTGCCAGCAGCCAACCACCGGGGAATGGCTACACCTTC. The whole variable domain, filled in from reference TRBV3-1 and TRBJ1-2, reads DTAVSQTPKYLVTQMGNDKSIKCEQNLGHDTMYWYKQDSKKFLKIMFSYNNKELIINETVPNRFSPKSPDKAHLNLHINSLELGDSAVYFCASSQPPGNGYTFGSGTRLTVV.

Comment on this clonotype: Since the CDR3 does not end with the conserved phenylalanine or tryptophan, this likely comes from a read error. It is unclear where the CDR3 begins or ends on the DNA, so no DNA is shown, and the CDR3 is as TCRdb lists it. J is TRBJ1-5 and V is TRBV6-1. Germline V lookup: CDR1 MNHNS, CDR2 SASEGT. The CDR3 region is 14 residues in length, termini included. The CDR3 reads CASKSEYSNQPRHL.

This clonotype is deemed medium-sized (0.01 to 0.1%). The rearrangement joins TRBV5-1 to TRBJ1-3; perhaps TRBD1 as D (5 bases). Germline V CDR1 and CDR2: SGHRS, YFSETQ. This CDR3 is 16 amino acids long. The V end lost 4 bases, the J end lost 3 bases, and 17 bases lay between the germline ends. The CDR3 loop reads CASSPGLGTVGNTIYF. The CDR3 DNA follows: TGCGCCAGCAGCCCGGGTCTCGGGACGGTTGGAAACACCATATATTTT.

This clonotype is classed as medium-sized. The J gene is TRBJ2-5, the V gene TRBV20-1, with D unresolved. CDR3 length: 13 residues. Germline CDR1 DFQATT, CDR2 SNEGSKA (reference sequence). Trimming pared 7 bases from V and 2 bases from J, leaving 14 bases between. CDR3 sequence reads: CSVAGRRQETQYF. For the CDR3, the DNA is TGCAGTGTTGCCGGTCGTCGTCAAGAGACCCAGTACTTC.

By its share, this clonotype is medium-sized (0.01 to 0.1%). The chain recombines TRBV7-6 with TRBJ2-2; 10 bases line up with TRBD2. With 3 bases clipped from V and 6 bases from J, the junction kept 10 bases outside the gene matches. CDR3 length: 17 amino acids. Germline V lookup: CDR1 SGHVS, CDR2 FNYEAQ. Here the CDR3 DNA reads TGTGCCAGCAGCTTTCAAGCGGGGGGGCCGCTCGCCGGGGAGCTGTTTTTT. As protein: CASSFQAGGPLAGELFF.

In its sample, this clonotype was seen a few times. The J gene is TRBJ2-7, the V gene TRBV19, with D uncertain. V lost 0 bases and J lost 4, with 7 bases in between. The CDR3 is made up of 13 amino acids. CDR1 and CDR2 from the germline V gene are LNHDA and SQIVND (reference sequence). The CDR3 is CASSIEWDYEQYF. The CDR3 DNA reads TGTGCCAGTAGTATAGAATGGGATTACGAGCAGTACTTC.

This chain uses TRBV9 with TRBJ2-7; 7 nucleotides align to TRBD2. V lost 4 bases, J lost 1 base, and 8 bases stayed unmatched. The CDR3 totals 15 residues. Germline assignment: CDR1 SGDLS and CDR2 YYNGEE. The CDR3 nucleotides are TGTGCCAGCAGCCGGCTGGACGGGGGGTCCTACGAGCAGTACTTC. Translation: CASSRLDGGSYEQYF.

The rearrangement uses TRBV7-9 and TRBJ2-3, with D unclear. This CDR3 region has 14 residues. Germline V CDR1 and CDR2: SEHNR, FQNEAQ (reference sequence). V lost 5 bases, J lost 0 bases, and 9 bases lay in between. The CDR3 is CASSPTFSTDTQYF. CDR3 sequence (DNA): TGTGCCAGCAGCCCAACATTTAGCACAGATACGCAGTATTTT.

This clonotype is judged medium-sized. This chain links TRBV12-3 or TRBV12-4 with TRBJ1-1; D might be TRBD1 (5 bases). CDR3 length: 17 residues. The germline V and J ends were trimmed by 6 bases and 2 bases, with 22 bases remaining between them. Here the CDR3 DNA reads TGTGCCAGCAGCGTTAGGGGCGCGAGGGGCTTAAACACTGAAGCTTTCTTT. As protein: CASSVRGARGLNTEAFF.

In its sample, this clonotype is medium-sized. The CDR3 reads CASSSGPLRYF. In DNA form, the CDR3 reads TGTGCCAGCAGCTCGGGACCTCTACGGTATTTT. The chain joins TRBV7-2 to TRBJ2-3, with D perhaps assigned TRBD1 or TRBD2 (5 bases each). Deletions cut 4 bases from V and 14 bases from J, with 13 bases between. The CDR3 is made up of 11 amino acids. CDR1 and CDR2 (germline): SGHTA, FQGNSA.

This clonotype was counted only a few times. At one of its ends the junction is not consistent with the germline gene, which may arise from a read error. The V and J genes are TRBV20-1 and TRBJ2-1; 11 bases are a match to TRBD2. Germline V gene sequence: CDR1 DFQATT, CDR2 SNEGSKA (reference sequence). The CDR3 length is 11 residues. The DNA for the CDR3 is TGCAGTGCTAGAGCCGGGACTAGCGGTTCCTTC. Its translation is CSARAGTSGSF.

This clonotype counts as medium-sized. This sequence joins TRBV3-1 and TRBJ2-5; 14 bases fit TRBD2. The CDR3 runs 14 residues. The germline V gene encodes CDR1 LGHDT and CDR2 YNNKEL (reference sequence). V shed 4 bases, J shed 9 bases, and the junction held 4 bases outside the gene matches. DNA for the CDR3: TGTGCCAGCAGCCTACGGACTAGCGGGGGGTCCCAGTACTTC. This encodes CASSLRTSGGSQYF.

This clonotype counts as medium-sized. Here the CDR3 reads CASCHRLAGYEQYF. In nucleotides, the CDR3 is TGTGCCAGTTGCCACAGACTAGCGGGATACGAGCAGTACTTC. This rearrangement joins TRBV28 to TRBJ2-7; 11 bases fit TRBD2. The trim removed 9 bases at V and 4 bases at J, leaving 8 bases unmatched. The CDR3 length is 14 residues. Germline V lookup: CDR1 MDHEN, CDR2 SYDVKM.

This clonotype is labeled medium-sized. The chain recombines TRBV5-6 with TRBJ2-1; 9 bases are a match to TRBD1. Germline V lookup: CDR1 SGHDT, CDR2 YYEEEE. V shed 2 bases and J 4 bases; nucleotides not matched to a gene: 4. The CDR3 spans 15 residues. This CDR3 is CASSLGDRAYNEQFF. CDR3 DNA: TGTGCCAGCAGCTTAGGGGACAGGGCTTACAATGAGCAGTTCTTC.

The genes are TRBV21-1 and TRBJ2-3; TRBD1, the table's D call, lacks a check against the DNA. TRBV21-1 is tagged as a pseudogene. There are 17 residues in the CDR3. The CDR3 loop is CASSKAGTGLYTDTQYF. The CDR3 nucleotides are TGTGCCAGCAGCAAAGCCGGCACAGGGCTTTACACAGATACGCAGTATTTT.

This clonotype appeared many times. The chain joins TRBV28 to TRBJ1-5; TRBD1 might be the D (6 bases). The CDR3 runs to 13 residues. V was clipped by 8 bases and J by 0 bases, with 8 bases between them. From germline, CDR1 is MDHEN and CDR2 SYDVKM. DNA of the CDR3: TGTGCCAGCGGACAGTATAGCAATCAGCCCCAGCATTTT. Translated: CASGQYSNQPQHF.

This clonotype was found many times. The chain joins TRBV19 to TRBJ2-7, with D tentatively TRBD2 (6 bases). The CDR3 is 12 residues long. The V gene's germline CDR1 is LNHDA and CDR2 SQIVND (reference sequence). Trimming took 4 bases from V and 3 from J, leaving 7 bases between them. This CDR3 is CASSRGDYEQYF. The DNA for the CDR3 is TGTGCCAGTAGTAGGGGGGACTACGAGCAGTACTTC.

This clonotype is judged medium-sized (0.01 to 0.1%). This sequence joins TRBV3-1 and TRBJ2-1, with no clear D. V was cut by 3 bases and J by 7 bases, with 16 bases left in between. Germline loops: CDR1 LGHDT, CDR2 YNNKEL (reference sequence). The CDR3 has 15 residues. The CDR3 region has the DNA TGTGCCAGCAGCCAGGACCACAAAAGGCGAAATGAGCAGTTCTTC. It encodes CASSQDHKRRNEQFF.